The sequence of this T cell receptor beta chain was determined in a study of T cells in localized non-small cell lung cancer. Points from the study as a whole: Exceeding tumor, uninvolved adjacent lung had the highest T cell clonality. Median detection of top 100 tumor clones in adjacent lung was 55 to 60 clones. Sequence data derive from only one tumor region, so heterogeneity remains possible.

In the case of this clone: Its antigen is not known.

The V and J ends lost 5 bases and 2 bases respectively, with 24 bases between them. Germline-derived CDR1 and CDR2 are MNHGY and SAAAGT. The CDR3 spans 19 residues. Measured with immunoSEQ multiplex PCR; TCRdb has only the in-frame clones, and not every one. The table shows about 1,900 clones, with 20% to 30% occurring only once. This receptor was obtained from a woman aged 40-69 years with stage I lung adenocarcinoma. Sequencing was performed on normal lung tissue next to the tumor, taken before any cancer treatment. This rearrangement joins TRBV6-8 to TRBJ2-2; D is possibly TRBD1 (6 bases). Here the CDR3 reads CASSLRTGWGTRNTGELFF. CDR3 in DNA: TGTGCCAGCAGTCTTCGAACAGGGTGGGGAACCCGTAACACCGGGGAGCTGTTTTTT.